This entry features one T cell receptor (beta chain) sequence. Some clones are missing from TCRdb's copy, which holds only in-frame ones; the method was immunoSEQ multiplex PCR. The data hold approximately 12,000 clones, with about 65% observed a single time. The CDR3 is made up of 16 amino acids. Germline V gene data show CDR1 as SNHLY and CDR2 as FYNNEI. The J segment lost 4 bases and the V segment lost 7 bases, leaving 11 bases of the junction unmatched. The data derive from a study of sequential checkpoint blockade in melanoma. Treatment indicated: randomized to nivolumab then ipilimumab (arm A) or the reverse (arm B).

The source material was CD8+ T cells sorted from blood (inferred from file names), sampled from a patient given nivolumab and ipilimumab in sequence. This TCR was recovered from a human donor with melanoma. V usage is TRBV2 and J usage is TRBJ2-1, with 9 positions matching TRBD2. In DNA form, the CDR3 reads TGTGCCAGCACCCGAGAGGCTAGCGGGGTTTACAATGAGCAGTTCTTC. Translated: CASTREASGVYNEQFF.